Listed below are T cell receptor beta chains from one sample, sequenced in a study of early T cells in non-severe SARS-CoV-2 infection. Via MiXCR, TCRdb re-called the 5' RACE reads, giving one row per CDR3 protein. Among over 85,000 distinct CDR3 sequences listed, about 12% were seen once. The material sequenced was whole blood, taken at baseline. These receptors were obtained from an adult who was a healthcare worker with PCR-confirmed SARS-CoV-2 infection or an uninfected control (not recorded which). The CDR3 runs from the conserved cysteine through the conserved F or W. D genes are given only for firm matches. Part of the rows lack a size; the others show once, few, many or a class for expanded clones.

d_call	j_call	clone_size	v_call	cdr3_nt	cdr3_aa
-	TRBJ1-2	many	TRBV3-1	TGTGCCAGCAGCCGAAGCGCGGGGGGTTTCTACACCTTC	CASSRSAGGFYTF
TRBD1	TRBJ2-7	few	TRBV7-2	TGTGCCAGCAGCCCCCAAACAGGGGGCAATCGGTACGAGCAGTACTTC	CASSPQTGGNRYEQYF
TRBD2	TRBJ2-1	-	TRBV7-3	TGTGCCAGCAGCGAACAACCACCTCTAGCGGGAGTTAACGATGAGCAGTTCTTC	CASSEQPPLAGVNDEQFF
TRBD2	TRBJ2-1	many	TRBV5-1	TGCGCCAGCAGCCCGGCGGGGGGTTCCTACAATGAGCAGTTCTTC	CASSPAGGSYNEQFF
TRBD1	TRBJ2-2	few	TRBV12-3/TRBV12-4	TGTGCCAGCAGTTTAAAGGGGGCTCTCGCCGGGGAGCTGTTTTTT	CASSLKGALAGELFF
-	TRBJ2-1	-	TRBV21-1	TGTGCCACTACTCGGACTAGCGAACCCAATGAGCAGTTCTTC	CATTRTSEPNEQFF
-	TRBJ2-1	many	TRBV7-9	TGTGCCAGCAGCCCCCGGGGGTCCAATGAGCAGTTCTTC	CASSPRGSNEQFF
-	TRBJ2-7	many	TRBV27	TGTGCCAGCTCCCATGCAGGGTTCGACTACGAGCAGTACTTC	CASSHAGFDYEQYF
TRBD1	TRBJ1-1	-	TRBV14	TGTGCCAGCAGCCAAGGACAGGGGACGAACACTGAAGCTTTCTTT	CASSQGQGTNTEAFF
-	TRBJ2-7	few	TRBV5-6	TGTGCCAGCAGCCTCCTGTCCTACGAGCAGTACTTC	CASSLLSYEQYF
-	TRBJ1-1	many	TRBV28	TGTGCCAGCAGTTTGGGGAGGAGAAAGAACACTGAAGCTTTCTTT	CASSLGRRKNTEAFF
-	TRBJ1-1	-	TRBV7-8	TGTGCCAGCAGCGCGGTGGCCGGGGACGCTTTCTTT	CASSAVAGDAFF
-	TRBJ2-1	few	TRBV27	TGTGCCAGCAGTTTAGGGGCCATGCGGGGCAATGAGCAGTTCTTC	CASSLGAMRGNEQFF
-	TRBJ2-7	-	TRBV4-1	TGCGCCAGCAGCCAAGATTTTAGGGGGGAGGCCTACGAGCAGTACTTC	CASSQDFRGEAYEQYF
-	TRBJ1-5	few	TRBV7-6	TGTGCCAGCAGCGAAAGAGCGGCGACCGCCTATAGCAATCAGCCCCAGCATTTT	CASSERAATAYSNQPQHF
-	TRBJ1-1	-	TRBV7-2	TGTGCCAGCAGCTTAGAGGGTGTCAGATCGAACACTGAAGCTTTCTTT	CASSLEGVRSNTEAFF
-	TRBJ1-1	many	TRBV20-1	TGCAGTGCGATAATGAGAGGTAACACTGAAGCTTTCTTT	CSAIMRGNTEAFF
-	TRBJ2-3	-	TRBV15	TGTGCCACCAGCAGAGACTCAGCGGTGAGCACAGATACGCAGTATTTT	CATSRDSAVSTDTQYF
TRBD2	TRBJ2-1	-	TRBV20-1	TGCAGTGCTAGAAACCCCGGGACTAGCGGGGGCAATGAGCAGTTCTTC	CSARNPGTSGGNEQFF
-	TRBJ1-2	few	TRBV30	TGTGCCTGGACCCACGCTAGGTCTGGCTACACCTTC	CAWTHARSGYTF